The rows below give T cell receptor beta chains drawn from one sample of a study of technical replicates of blood from several donors. The data were produced by immunoSEQ multiplex PCR, yet TCRdb's version contains in-frame clones alone and is incomplete. The sample lists around 80,000 clones, over 75% occurring once. Sequenced material: T cells isolated from PBMCs. The receptors were gathered from a human donor in good health. Each CDR3 is given with its conserved first and last residue. The D gene is left open where the match is weak.

V gene	D gene	J gene	CDR3 protein
TRBV4-3	-	TRBJ1-3	CASRQTAGNTIYF
TRBV7-2	-	TRBJ2-7	CASSQIPPYEQYF
TRBV5-4	TRBD1	TRBJ1-1	CASSRGQGGRTEAFF
TRBV25-1	TRBD1	TRBJ2-4	CASSEYRTGLNIQYF
TRBV5-1	TRBD2	TRBJ2-3	CASSLEERETDTQYF
TRBV25-1	-	TRBJ1-5	CASSRDNSNQPQHF
TRBV29-1	TRBD1	TRBJ2-7	CSVEETGGSYEQYF
TRBV6-4	TRBD1	TRBJ2-1	CASSVDRGGLNEQFF
TRBV9	TRBD1	TRBJ1-1	CASSWTGAMNTEAFF
TRBV9	TRBD2	TRBJ2-2	CASNPAGATGELFF
TRBV28	-	TRBJ2-7	CASRFRDLTYEQYF
TRBV6-1	-	TRBJ2-7	CASVPPGLRYEQYF
TRBV5-6	-	TRBJ2-6	CASSKQGGGANVLTF
TRBV7-8	-	TRBJ1-4	CASRRTERSEKLFF
TRBV4-1	TRBD2	TRBJ2-1	CASSQDATGTSGLGEQFF
TRBV7-2	TRBD2	TRBJ2-7	CASSPSGGYEQYF
TRBV13	-	TRBJ1-3	CASSASGAGNTIYF
TRBV6-1	TRBD1	TRBJ1-2	CASSGDRGGRGYTF
TRBV2	-	TRBJ1-4	CASSVGSEKLFF
TRBV9	-	TRBJ1-2	CASSVQGSDYGYTF
TRBV19	TRBD1	TRBJ2-1	CASRATGGGLGNEQFF
TRBV7-9	-	TRBJ2-1	CASSLAEGLQFF